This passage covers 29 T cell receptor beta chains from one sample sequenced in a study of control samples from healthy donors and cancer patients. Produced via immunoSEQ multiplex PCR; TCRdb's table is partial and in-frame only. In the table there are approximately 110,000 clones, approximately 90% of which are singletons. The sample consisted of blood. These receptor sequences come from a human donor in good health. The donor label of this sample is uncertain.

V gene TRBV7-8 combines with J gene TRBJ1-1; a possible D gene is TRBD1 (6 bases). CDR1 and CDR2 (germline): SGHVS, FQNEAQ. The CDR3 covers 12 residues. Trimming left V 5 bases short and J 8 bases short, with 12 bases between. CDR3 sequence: CASSPGTTEAFF. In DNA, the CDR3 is TGTGCCAGCAGCCCAGGGACAACAGAAGCTTTCTTT.

The CDR3 here is CSVDGTSGGSTITTQYF. The CDR3 region has the DNA TGCAGCGTTGATGGGACTAGCGGGGGGAGCACTATAACCACCCAGTACTTC. This sequence joins TRBV29-1 and TRBJ2-5, with 15 bases matching TRBD2. Germline CDR1 and CDR2: SQVTM and ANQGSEA. J was trimmed by 8 bases and V by 3 bases; bases with no gene match: 13. The CDR3 covers 17 residues. The full variable domain, in which reference TRBV29-1 and TRBJ2-5 provide the parts outside the CDR3, is SAVISQKPSRDICQRGTSLTIQCQVDSQVTMMFWYRQQPGQSLTLIATANQGSEATYESGFVIDKFPISRPNLTFSTLTVSNMSPEDSSIYLCSVDGTSGGSTITTQYFGPGTRLLVL.

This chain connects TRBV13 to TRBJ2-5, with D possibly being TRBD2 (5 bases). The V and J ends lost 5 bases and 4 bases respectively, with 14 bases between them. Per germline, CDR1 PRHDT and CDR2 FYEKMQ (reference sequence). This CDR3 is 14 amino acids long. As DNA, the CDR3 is TGTGCCAGCAGCCCACCCCAGAGCGGAGAGACCCAGTACTTC. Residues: CASSPPQSGETQYF.

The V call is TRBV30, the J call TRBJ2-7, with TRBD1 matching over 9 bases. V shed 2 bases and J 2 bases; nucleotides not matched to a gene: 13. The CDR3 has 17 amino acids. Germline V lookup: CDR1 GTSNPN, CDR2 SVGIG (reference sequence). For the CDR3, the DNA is TGTGCCTGGAGTTACCGAAACGTCCGGGACAGGGCCTACGAGCAGTACTTC. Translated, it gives CAWSYRNVRDRAYEQYF.

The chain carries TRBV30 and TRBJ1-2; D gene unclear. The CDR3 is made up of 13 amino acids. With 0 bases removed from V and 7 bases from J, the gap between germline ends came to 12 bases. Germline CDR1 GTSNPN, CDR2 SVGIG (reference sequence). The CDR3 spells CAWSVGFEVGYTF. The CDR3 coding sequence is TGTGCCTGGAGTGTGGGGTTCGAGGTTGGCTACACCTTC.

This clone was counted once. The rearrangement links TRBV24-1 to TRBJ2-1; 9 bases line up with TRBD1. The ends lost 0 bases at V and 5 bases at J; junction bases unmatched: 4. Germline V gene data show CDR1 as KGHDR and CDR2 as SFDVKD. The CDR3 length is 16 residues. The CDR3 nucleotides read TGTGCCACCAGTGATTTGAGGACAGGGGCCGACAATGAGCAGTTCTTC. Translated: CATSDLRTGADNEQFF.

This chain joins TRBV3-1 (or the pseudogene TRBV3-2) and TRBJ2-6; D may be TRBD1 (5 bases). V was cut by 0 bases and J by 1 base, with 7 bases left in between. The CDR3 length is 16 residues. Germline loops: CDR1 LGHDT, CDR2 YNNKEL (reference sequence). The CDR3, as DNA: TGTGCCAGCAGCCAAGAATCAGGGTCTGGGGCCAACGTCCTGACTTTC. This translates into CASSQESGSGANVLTF.

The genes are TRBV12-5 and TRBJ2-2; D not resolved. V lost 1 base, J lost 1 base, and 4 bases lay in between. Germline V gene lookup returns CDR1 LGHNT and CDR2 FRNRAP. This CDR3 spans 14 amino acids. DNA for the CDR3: TGTGCTAGTGGTTTGGCACAGAACACCGGGGAGCTGTTTTTT. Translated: CASGLAQNTGELFF. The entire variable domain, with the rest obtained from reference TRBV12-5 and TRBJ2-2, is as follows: DARVTQTPRHKVTEMGQEVTMRCQPILGHNTVFWYRQTMMQGLELLAYFRNRAPLDDSGMPKDRFSAEMPDATLATLKIQPSEPRDSAVYFCASGLAQNTGELFFGEGSRLTVL.

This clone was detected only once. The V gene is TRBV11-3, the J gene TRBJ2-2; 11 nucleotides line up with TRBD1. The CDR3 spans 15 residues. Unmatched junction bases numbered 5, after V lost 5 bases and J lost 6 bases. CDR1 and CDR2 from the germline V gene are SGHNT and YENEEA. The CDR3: CASSHPGQGAGELFF. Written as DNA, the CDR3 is TGTGCCAGCAGCCACCCGGGACAGGGGGCCGGGGAGCTGTTTTTT.

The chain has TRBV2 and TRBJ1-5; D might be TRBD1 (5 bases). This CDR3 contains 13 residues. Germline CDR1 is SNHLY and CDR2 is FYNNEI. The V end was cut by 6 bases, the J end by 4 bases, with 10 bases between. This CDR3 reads CASRVDRNQPQHF. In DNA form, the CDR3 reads TGTGCCAGCAGGGTTGACAGAAATCAGCCCCAGCATTTT.

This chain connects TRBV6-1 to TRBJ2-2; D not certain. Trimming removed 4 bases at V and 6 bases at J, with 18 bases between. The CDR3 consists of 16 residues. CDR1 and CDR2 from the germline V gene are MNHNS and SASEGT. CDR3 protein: CASSGTARTVAGELFF. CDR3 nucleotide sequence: TGTGCCAGCAGTGGAACGGCACGTACCGTTGCCGGGGAGCTGTTTTTT.

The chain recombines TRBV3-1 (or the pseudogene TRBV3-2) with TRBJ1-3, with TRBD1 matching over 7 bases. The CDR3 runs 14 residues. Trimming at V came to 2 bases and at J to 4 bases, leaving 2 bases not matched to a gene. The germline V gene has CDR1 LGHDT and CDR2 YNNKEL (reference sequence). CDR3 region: CASSQWDRGNTIYF. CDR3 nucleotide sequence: TGTGCCAGCAGCCAATGGGACAGAGGAAACACCATATATTTT.

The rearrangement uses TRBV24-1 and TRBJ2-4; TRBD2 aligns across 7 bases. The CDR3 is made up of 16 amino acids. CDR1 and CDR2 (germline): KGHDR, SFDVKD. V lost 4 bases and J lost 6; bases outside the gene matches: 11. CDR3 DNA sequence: TGTGCCACCAGTGACCGCGGGCAGGGAGGGGTAAACATTCAGTACTTC. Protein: CATSDRGQGGVNIQYF.

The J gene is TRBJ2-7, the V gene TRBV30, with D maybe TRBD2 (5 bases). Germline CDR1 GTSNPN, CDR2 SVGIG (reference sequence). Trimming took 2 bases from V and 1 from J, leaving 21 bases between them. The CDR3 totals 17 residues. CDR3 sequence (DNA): TGTGCCTGGAGTCCTCCCGCTCCCAGACTAAATTCCTACGAGCAGTACGTC. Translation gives CAWSPPAPRLNSYEQYV.

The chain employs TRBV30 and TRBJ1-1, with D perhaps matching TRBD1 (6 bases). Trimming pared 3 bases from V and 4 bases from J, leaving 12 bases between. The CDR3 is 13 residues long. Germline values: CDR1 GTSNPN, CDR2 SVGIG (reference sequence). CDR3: CAWSLTGSTEAFF. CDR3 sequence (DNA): TGTGCCTGGAGCTTAACAGGGAGCACTGAAGCTTTCTTT.

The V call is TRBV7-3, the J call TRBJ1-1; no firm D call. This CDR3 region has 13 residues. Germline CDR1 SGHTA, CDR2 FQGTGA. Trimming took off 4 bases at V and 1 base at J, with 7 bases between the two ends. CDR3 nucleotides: TGTGCCAGCAGCTCCGACGGGAACACTGAAGCTTTCTTT. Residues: CASSSDGNTEAFF.

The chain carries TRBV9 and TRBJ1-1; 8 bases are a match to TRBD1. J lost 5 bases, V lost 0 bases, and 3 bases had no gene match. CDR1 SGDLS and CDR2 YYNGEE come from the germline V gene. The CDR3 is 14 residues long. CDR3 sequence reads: CASSVGQGATEAFF. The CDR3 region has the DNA TGTGCCAGCAGCGTAGGTCAGGGGGCGACTGAAGCTTTCTTT.

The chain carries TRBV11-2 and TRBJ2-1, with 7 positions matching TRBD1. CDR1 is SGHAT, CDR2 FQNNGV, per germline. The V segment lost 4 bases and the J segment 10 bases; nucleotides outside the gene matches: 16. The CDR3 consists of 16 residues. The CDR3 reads CASSSVRDRVFGEQFF. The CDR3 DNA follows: TGTGCCAGCAGCTCCGTCCGCGACAGGGTTTTTGGAGAGCAGTTCTTC. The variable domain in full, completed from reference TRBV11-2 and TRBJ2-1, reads EAGVAQSPRYKIIEKRQSVAFWCNPISGHATLYWYQQILGQGPKLLIQFQNNGVVDDSQLPKDRFSAERLKGVDSTLKIQPAKLEDSAVYLCASSSVRDRVFGEQFFGPGTRLTVL.

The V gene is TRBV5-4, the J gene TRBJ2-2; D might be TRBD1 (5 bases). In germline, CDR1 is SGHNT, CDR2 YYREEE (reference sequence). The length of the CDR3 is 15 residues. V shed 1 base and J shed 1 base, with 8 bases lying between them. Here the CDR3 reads CASSLSQENTGELFF. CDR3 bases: TGTGCCAGCAGCTTGTCACAGGAGAACACCGGGGAGCTGTTTTTT. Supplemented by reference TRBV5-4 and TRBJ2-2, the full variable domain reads ETGVTQSPTHLIKTRGQQVTLRCSSQSGHNTVSWYQQALGQGPQFIFQYYREEENGRGNFPPRFSGLQFPNYSSELNVNALELDDSALYLCASSLSQENTGELFFGEGSRLTVL.

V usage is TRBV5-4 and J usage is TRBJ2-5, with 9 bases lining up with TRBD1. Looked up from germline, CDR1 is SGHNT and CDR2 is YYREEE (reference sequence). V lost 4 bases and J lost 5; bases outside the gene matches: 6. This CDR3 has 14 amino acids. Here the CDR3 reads CASSLGQGWETQYF. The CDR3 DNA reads TGTGCCAGCAGCCTGGGACAGGGATGGGAGACCCAGTACTTC.

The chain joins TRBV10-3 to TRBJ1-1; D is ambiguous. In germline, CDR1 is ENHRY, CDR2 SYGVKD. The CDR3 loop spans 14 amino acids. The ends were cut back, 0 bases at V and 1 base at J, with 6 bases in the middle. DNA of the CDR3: TGTGCCATCAGTGAGTCTAGAAGGAACACTGAAGCTTTCTTT. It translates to CAISESRRNTEAFF.

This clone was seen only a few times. CDR3 amino acids: CASSPDYSGTETYGYTF. The CDR3 DNA follows: TGTGCCAGCAGCCCTGACTATTCCGGGACAGAGACCTATGGCTACACCTTC. V usage is TRBV14 and J usage is TRBJ1-2, with 7 bases that match TRBD1. CDR1 is SGHDN and CDR2 is FVKESK in the germline V gene. The CDR3 extends over 17 amino acids. J was trimmed by 4 bases and V by 4 bases; bases with no gene match: 15.

In DNA form, the CDR3 reads TGTGCCAGCAGTCGCACTCCGGCTAATGAAAAACTGTTTTTT. Residues: CASSRTPANEKLFF. V is TRBV9 and J is TRBJ1-4; D gene unclear. The germline V gene has CDR1 SGDLS and CDR2 YYNGEE. V was clipped by 5 bases and J by 3 bases, with 11 bases between them. The CDR3 extends over 14 amino acids. The full variable domain, rest sourced from reference TRBV9 and TRBJ1-4, is DSGVTQTPKHLITATGQRVTLRCSPRSGDLSVYWYQQSLDQGLQFLIQYYNGEERAKGNILERFSAQQFPDLHSELNLSSLELGDSALYFCASSRTPANEKLFFGSGTQLSVL.

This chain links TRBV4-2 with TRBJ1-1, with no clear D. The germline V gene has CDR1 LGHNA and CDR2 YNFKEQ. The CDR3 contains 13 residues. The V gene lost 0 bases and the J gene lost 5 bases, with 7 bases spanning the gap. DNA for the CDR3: TGTGCCAGCAGCCAAGAGCGAGTGACTGAAGCTTTCTTT. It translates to CASSQERVTEAFF.

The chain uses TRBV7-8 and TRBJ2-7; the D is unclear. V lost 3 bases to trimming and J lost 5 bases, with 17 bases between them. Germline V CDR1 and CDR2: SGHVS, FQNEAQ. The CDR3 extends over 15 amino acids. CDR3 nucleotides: TGTGCCAGCAGCTTCTCTTACGGCCCGACCGACGAGCAGTACTTC. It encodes CASSFSYGPTDEQYF.

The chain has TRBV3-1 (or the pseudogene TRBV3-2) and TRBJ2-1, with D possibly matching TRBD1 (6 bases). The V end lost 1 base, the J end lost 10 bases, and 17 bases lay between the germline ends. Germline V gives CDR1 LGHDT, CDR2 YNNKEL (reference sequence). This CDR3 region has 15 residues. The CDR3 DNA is TGTGCCAGCAGCCAAGTCATAGGCAGGGGAGAGGAGCAGTTCTTC. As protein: CASSQVIGRGEEQFF.

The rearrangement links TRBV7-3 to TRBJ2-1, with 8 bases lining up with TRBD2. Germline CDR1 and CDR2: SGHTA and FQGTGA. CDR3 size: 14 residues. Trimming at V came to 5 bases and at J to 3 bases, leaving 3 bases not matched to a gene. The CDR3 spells CASSSGGLYNEQFF. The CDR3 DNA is TGTGCCAGCAGCAGCGGGGGTCTCTACAATGAGCAGTTCTTC.

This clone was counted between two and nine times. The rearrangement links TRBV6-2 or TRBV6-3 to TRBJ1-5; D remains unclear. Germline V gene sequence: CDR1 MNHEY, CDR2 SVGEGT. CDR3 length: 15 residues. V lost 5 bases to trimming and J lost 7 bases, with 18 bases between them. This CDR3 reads CASSKATRRVQPQHF. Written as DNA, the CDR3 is TGTGCCAGCAGTAAAGCTACTCGGCGGGTACAGCCCCAGCATTTT.

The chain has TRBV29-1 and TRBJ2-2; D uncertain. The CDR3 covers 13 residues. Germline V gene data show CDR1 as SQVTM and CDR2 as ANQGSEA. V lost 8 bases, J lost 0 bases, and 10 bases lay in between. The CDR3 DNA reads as TGCAGCACAAGGATGACGAACACCGGGGAGCTGTTTTTT. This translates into CSTRMTNTGELFF.